Given below is one TCR beta chain in context. Its antigen is not identified. Measured with immunoSEQ multiplex PCR; TCRdb has only the in-frame clones, and not every one. The top ten clones hold over 15% of a sample with about 100,000 clones, 85% to 90% of them seen once. This entry comes from a study of T cell responses to AZD1222 COVID-19 vaccine. Study overall: Analysis merged second doses at about 4 or about 12 weeks. Study outcomes and limitations: A mostly white British donor set with more females was recruited, and clonal diversity was possibly underestimated.

Sequenced here: peripheral blood, sampled on day 0 of AZD1222 vaccination. The sequence derives from an adult in good health.

CDR3 sequence: CSVEFPLRGNEQFF. Written as DNA, the CDR3 is TGCAGCGTTGAATTCCCCCTCCGGGGCAATGAGCAGTTCTTC. V usage is TRBV29-1 and J usage is TRBJ2-1, with D possibly TRBD2 on 5 matching bases. This CDR3 comprises 14 residues. The V gene lost 2 bases and the J gene lost 6 bases, with 14 bases spanning the gap. Germline CDR1 is SQVTM and CDR2 is ANQGSEA.